This T cell receptor (beta chain) appears in the sequencing data of a study of blood T cell repertoires in COVID-19. Turning to the study itself: COVID-19 samples, acute and convalescent, were from the United States, Italy and Spain. T cells, B-cell-depleted T cells, or PBMCs supplied cDNA or gDNA.

This CDR3 comprises 16 residues. Libraries were prepared by immunoSEQ multiplex PCR; TCRdb keeps only in-frame clonotypes and omits some of them. This sample has about 250,000 clones; around 90% occur once, and the top ten carry around 1.4%. This sequence originates from a man older than 75 with acute or convalescent COVID-19. This chain links TRBV21-1 with TRBJ1-5; no check of the table's D call, TRBD1, against the DNA was made. TRBV21-1 has pseudogene status. Sequencing used peripheral blood. CDR3 region: CASSKATGGRNQPQHF. The CDR3 nucleotides read TGTGCCAGCAGCAAAGCAACAGGGGGACGCAATCAGCCCCAGCATTTT.